The clone carrying this T cell receptor (beta chain) was recorded at least ten times. The source of the sample is a study of blood T cells in healthy people across ages. PCR was performed a second time for about 7 to 11 cycles using a sample-barcoded 5' primer and a J-beta primer mix. Each CDR3 protein gets one entry after TCRdb re-called the 5' RACE reads with MiXCR. The table shows roughly 640,000 distinct CDR3 sequences, with under 30% occurring only once. CDR3 size: 12 residues. Germline-derived CDR1 and CDR2 are SQVTM and ANQGSEA. V dropped 7 bases and J dropped 8 bases, with 17 bases sitting between them.

V is TRBV29-1 and J is TRBJ2-5, with D perhaps matching TRBD1 (6 bases). Specimen: blood. The clonotype comes from an elderly woman in good health. The DNA for the CDR3 is TGCAGCGCCGAAGGACAGAGGCGCACCCAGTACTTC. This sequence encodes CSAEGQRRTQYF. The whole variable domain, remainder taken from reference TRBV29-1 and TRBJ2-5, is SAVISQKPSRDICQRGTSLTIQCQVDSQVTMMFWYRQQPGQSLTLIATANQGSEATYESGFVIDKFPISRPNLTFSTLTVSNMSPEDSSIYLCSAEGQRRTQYFGPGTRLLVL.